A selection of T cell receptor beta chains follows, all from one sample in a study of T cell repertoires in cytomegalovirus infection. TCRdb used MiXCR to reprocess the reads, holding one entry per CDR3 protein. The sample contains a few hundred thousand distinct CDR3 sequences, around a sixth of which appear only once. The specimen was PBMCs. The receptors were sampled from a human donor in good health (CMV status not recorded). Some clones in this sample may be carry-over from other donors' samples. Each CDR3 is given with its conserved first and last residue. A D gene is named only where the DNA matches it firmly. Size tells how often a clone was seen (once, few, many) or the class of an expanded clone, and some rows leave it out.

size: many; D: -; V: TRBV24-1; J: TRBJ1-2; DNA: TGTGCCACCAGTGAGGGGGAGGAGTATGGCTACACCTTC; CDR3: CATSEGEEYGYTF
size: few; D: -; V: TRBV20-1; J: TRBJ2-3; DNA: TGCAGTGCTCCTGTCACAGGGAGGACAGATACGCAGTATTTT; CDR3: CSAPVTGRTDTQYF
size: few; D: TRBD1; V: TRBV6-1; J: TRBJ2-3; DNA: TGTGCCAGCAGTGCCTGGACAGGGGGGACAGATACGCAGTATTTT; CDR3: CASSAWTGGTDTQYF
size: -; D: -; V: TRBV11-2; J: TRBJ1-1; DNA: TGTGCCAGCAGGGGTTTTCGGGGTGTGAACACTGAAGCTTTCTTT; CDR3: CASRGFRGVNTEAFF
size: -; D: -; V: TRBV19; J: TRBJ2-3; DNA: TGTGCCAGTAGCCATCCCGCCAGGGGAGTATTAGATACGCAGTATTTT; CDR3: CASSHPARGVLDTQYF
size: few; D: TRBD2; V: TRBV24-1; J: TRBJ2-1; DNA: TGTGCCACCAGTGATTTACGGCGGGGGGGCTACAATGAGCAGTTCTTC; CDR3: CATSDLRRGGYNEQFF
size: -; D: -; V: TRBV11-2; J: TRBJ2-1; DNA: TGTGCCAGCAGCTTTAATCATGAGCAGTTCTTC; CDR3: CASSFNHEQFF
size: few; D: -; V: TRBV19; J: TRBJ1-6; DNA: TGTGCCAGTAGGGGCAGGGTGGATTCACCCCTCCACTTT; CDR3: CASRGRVDSPLHF
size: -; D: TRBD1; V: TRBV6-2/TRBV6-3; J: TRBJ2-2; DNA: TGTGCCAGCCTTGGACAGGGCCGGGCCGGGGAGCTGTTTTTT; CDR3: CASLGQGRAGELFF
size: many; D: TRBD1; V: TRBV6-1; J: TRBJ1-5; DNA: TGTGCCAGTGGGACAGCCAATCAGCCCCAGCATTTT; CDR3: CASGTANQPQHF
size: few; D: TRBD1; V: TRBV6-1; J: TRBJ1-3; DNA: TGTGCCAGCAGTTCCAATAGGGGACAGGGATTAGTTGGAAACACCATATATTTT; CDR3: CASSSNRGQGLVGNTIYF
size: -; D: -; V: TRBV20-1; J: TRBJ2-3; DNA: TGCAGTGCTAGACGGGGGGCGGACACAGATACGCAGTATTTT; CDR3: CSARRGADTDTQYF
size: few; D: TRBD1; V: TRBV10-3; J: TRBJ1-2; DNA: TGTGCCATCAGTGAGCCGGGACAGTATGGCTACACCTTC; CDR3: CAISEPGQYGYTF
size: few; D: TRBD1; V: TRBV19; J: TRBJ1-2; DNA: TGTGCCAGTAGTCGACCGGGACAGGGGAACTATGGCTACACCTTC; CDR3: CASSRPGQGNYGYTF
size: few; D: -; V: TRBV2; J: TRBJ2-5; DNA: TGTGCCAGCAGCTTACAGTACCAAGAGACCCAGTACTTC; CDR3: CASSLQYQETQYF
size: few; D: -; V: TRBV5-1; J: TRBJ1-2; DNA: TGCGCCAGCAGCCCCGGGGGGGCTAACTATGGCTACACCTTC; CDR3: CASSPGGANYGYTF
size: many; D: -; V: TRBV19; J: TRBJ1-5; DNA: TGTGCCAGTAGTATAGAAGAGGACCAGCCCCAGCATTTT; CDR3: CASSIEEDQPQHF
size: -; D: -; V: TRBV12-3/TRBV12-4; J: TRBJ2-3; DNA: TGTGCCAGCAGTTTAGGACAGCAAAGCACAGATACGCAGTATTTT; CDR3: CASSLGQQSTDTQYF
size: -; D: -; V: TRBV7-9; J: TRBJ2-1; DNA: TGTGCCAGCAGCTTCGGGGTCAATGAGCAGTTCTTC; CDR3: CASSFGVNEQFF
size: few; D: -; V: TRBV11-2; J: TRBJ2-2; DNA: TGTGCCAGCAGCTTCAGGGCAGGGGAGGGGGCCGGGGAGCTGTTTTTT; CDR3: CASSFRAGEGAGELFF
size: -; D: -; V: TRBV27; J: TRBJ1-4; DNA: TGTGCCAGCGGTAGAGGACAGCTTAATGAAAAACTGTTTTTT; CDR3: CASGRGQLNEKLFF
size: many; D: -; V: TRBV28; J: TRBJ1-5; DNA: TGTGCCAGCAGAAGTGAGCGGCATCAGCCCCAGCATTTT; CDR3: CASRSERHQPQHF
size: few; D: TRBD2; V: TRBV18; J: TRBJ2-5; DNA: TGTGCCAGCTCACCGCAATTGACTAGCAACCAAGAGACCCAGTACTTC; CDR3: CASSPQLTSNQETQYF
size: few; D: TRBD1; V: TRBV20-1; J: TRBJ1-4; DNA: TGCAGTGCTAGACCATCGACAGGGAACGAAAAACTGTTTTTT; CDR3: CSARPSTGNEKLFF
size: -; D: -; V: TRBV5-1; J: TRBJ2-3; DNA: TGCGCCAGCCATGGACAGCAGTCTCCCACAGATACGCAGTATTTT; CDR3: CASHGQQSPTDTQYF
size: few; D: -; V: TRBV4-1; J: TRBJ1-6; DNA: TGCGCCAGCAGCCAACTCCCCGGGGGACTTGACGCTTCACCCCTCCACTTT; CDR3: CASSQLPGGLDASPLHF
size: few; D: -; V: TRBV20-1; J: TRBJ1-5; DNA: TGCAGTGCTAACAGCGATAGCAATCAGCCCCAGCATTTT; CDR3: CSANSDSNQPQHF
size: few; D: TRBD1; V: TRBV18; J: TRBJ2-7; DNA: TGTGCCAGCTCGCGGACAGGAACAAACTACGAGCAGTACTTC; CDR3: CASSRTGTNYEQYF
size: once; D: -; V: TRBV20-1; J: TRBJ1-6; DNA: TGCAGTGCGACTGCCCCACGGTTACCGGGGCCCCTCCACTTT; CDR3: CSATAPRLPGPLHF
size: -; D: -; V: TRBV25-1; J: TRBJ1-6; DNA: TGTGCCAGCAGTGAAATAGGAAGTTCACCCCTCCACTTT; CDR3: CASSEIGSSPLHF
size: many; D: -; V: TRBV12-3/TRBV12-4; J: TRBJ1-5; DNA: TGTGCCAGCAGTAGACACAGCAATCAGCCCCAGCATTTT; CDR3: CASSRHSNQPQHF
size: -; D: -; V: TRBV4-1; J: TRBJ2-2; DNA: TGCGCCAGCAGCCTCTGGGCGGGCACCGGGGAGCTGTTTTTT; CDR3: CASSLWAGTGELFF
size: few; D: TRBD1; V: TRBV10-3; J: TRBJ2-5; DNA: TGTGCCACTGGGACAGGGGAATTCCGAGGGACCCAGTACTTC; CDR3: CATGTGEFRGTQYF
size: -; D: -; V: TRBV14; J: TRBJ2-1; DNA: TGTGCCAGCAGCCAATATTCCGGGCTCAATGAGCAGTTCTTC; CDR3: CASSQYSGLNEQFF
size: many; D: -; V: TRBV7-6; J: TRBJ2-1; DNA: TGTGCCAGCAGCTTAAGGGTCAGCAATGAGCAGTTCTTC; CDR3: CASSLRVSNEQFF
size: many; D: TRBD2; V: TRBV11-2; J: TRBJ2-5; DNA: TGTGCCAGCAGCTTACCCGGGACTAGCGCTGCGACCCAGTACTTC; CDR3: CASSLPGTSAATQYF
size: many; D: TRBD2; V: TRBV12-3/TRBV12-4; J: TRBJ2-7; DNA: TGTGCCAGCAGTTCTGGACTAGTACCCCACGAGCAGTACTTC; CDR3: CASSSGLVPHEQYF
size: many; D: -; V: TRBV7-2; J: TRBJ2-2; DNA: TGTGCCAGCAGCCGTTATTCCGGGGAGCTGTTTTTT; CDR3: CASSRYSGELFF
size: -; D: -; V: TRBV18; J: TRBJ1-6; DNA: TGTGCCAGCTCACCAGAAACAGGGTTTTATTCACCCCTCCACTTT; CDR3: CASSPETGFYSPLHF
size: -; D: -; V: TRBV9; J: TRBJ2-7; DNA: TGTGCCAGCAGCGTAGGGGTCGCGACCTACGAGCAGTACTTC; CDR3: CASSVGVATYEQYF
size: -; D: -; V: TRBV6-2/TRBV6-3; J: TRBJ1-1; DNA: TGTGCCAGCAGTTACGGGCCGTACACTGAAGCTTTCTTT; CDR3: CASSYGPYTEAFF
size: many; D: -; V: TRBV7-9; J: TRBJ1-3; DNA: TGTGCCAGCAGCTTGTTGAGGTTGGGGAACACCATATATTTT; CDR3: CASSLLRLGNTIYF
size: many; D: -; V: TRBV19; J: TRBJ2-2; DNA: TGTGCCAGTGCGGACCCGAACACCGGGGAGCTGTTTTTT; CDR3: CASADPNTGELFF
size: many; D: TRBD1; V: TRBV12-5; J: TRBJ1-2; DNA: TGTGCTAGTGGTATCCGGGACAGGGGGCTTTTAGACTATGGCTACACCTTC; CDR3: CASGIRDRGLLDYGYTF
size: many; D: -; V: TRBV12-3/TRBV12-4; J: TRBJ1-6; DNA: TGTGCCAGCACTGTAGGGGGGTATTCACCCCTCCACTTT; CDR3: CASTVGGYSPLHF
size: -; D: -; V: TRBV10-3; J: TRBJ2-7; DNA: TGTGCCATCAGTGGCGTCGCAGGGGCCTACGAGCAGTACTTC; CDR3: CAISGVAGAYEQYF
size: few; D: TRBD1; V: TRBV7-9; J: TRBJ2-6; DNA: TGTGCCAGCAGGGTGACAGGGGCTGGGGCCAACGTCCTGACTTTC; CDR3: CASRVTGAGANVLTF
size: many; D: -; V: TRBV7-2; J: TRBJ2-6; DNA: TGTGCCAGCAGCTTAGCGCAAGGAACAGGGGCCAACGTCCTGACTTTC; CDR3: CASSLAQGTGANVLTF
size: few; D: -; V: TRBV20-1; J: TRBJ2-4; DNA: TGCAGTGCTAGAGACCAGGAGAATCCCGGGAACATTCAGTACTTC; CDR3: CSARDQENPGNIQYF
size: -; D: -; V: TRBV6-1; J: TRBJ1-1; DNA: TGTGCCAGCAGTGAATCCGAATCATGGTTCACTGAAGCTTTCTTT; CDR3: CASSESESWFTEAFF
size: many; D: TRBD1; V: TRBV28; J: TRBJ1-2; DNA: TGTGCCAGCAGTGGGTCCGGACAGGGCGCTGGCTACACCTTC; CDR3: CASSGSGQGAGYTF
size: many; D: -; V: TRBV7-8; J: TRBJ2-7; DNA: TGTGCCAGCAGCTTAATCGGGTTAGGCTACGAGCAGTACTTC; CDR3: CASSLIGLGYEQYF
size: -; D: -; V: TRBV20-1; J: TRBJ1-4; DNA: TGCAGTGCTTTGGACAGCGCGACGGCGGGGACAACTAATGAAAAACTGTTTTTT; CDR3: CSALDSATAGTTNEKLFF
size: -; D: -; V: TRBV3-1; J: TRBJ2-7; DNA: TGTGCCAGCAGCCAGCCAGGGAACGCCTACGAGCAGTACTTC; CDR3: CASSQPGNAYEQYF